This T cell receptor (beta chain) appears in the sequencing data of a study of CD8+ T cells in alopecia areata. Across the whole study: In an open-label trial, patients got 5 to 10 mg tofacitinib twice daily.

The germline V and J ends were trimmed by 8 bases and 4 bases, with 14 bases remaining between them. The germline CDR1 and CDR2 sequences are SQVTM and ANQGSEA. The CDR3 contains 13 residues. Treatment in this sample: oral pan-JAK inhibitor, 5-10 mg twice daily. Researchers took lesional scalp punch biopsies and peripheral blood from people who were alopecia areata patients. There are a few counts of this clone. Its antigen is as yet unknown. Points from the study as a whole: Affected scalp, especially in alopecia totalis/universalis, had a higher clonality than normal scalp did. During tofacitinib treatment, many expanded lesional clones remained in scalp and blood.

Reverse transcription of extracted RNA yielded cDNA, which provided the sequencing template. Data came from immunoSEQ multiplex PCR; TCRdb stores just in-frame clones and leaves some out. This sample has tens of thousands of clones, with roughly 50% found just once. This sequence joins TRBV29-1 and TRBJ2-2; maybe TRBD2 (5 bases). The receptor was derived from a human donor with alopecia areata. The sequencing here drew on CD8+ T cells sorted from blood, taken at approximately week 39, from a patient treated with tofacitinib. As DNA, the CDR3 is TGCAGCACTGAGGGAAGGTTCACCGGGGAGCTGTTTTTT. It yields the protein CSTEGRFTGELFF.